The 5 T cell receptor beta chains below all came from one sample that was sequenced in a study of blood T cell repertoires in COVID-19. TCRdb's table, derived via immunoSEQ multiplex PCR, lists solely in-frame clones and lacks some. The sample yields approximately 280,000 clones, 85% to 90% seen once. Sequencing was done on a sample of PBMCs or T cells enriched from blood (not recorded which). Receptors originate from a woman between 18 and 29 years old with acute COVID-19.

The genes are TRBV28 and TRBJ1-5; 9 bases are a match to TRBD1. The CDR3 length is 20 residues. The ends lost 5 bases at V and 0 bases at J; junction bases unmatched: 17. Germline V CDR1 and CDR2: MDHEN, SYDVKM. In DNA, the CDR3 is TGTGCCAGCAGTAGTCTCAGGACAGGGGAAGGTGGGGATAGCAATCAGCCCCAGCATTTT. Encoded protein: CASSSLRTGEGGDSNQPQHF.

The rearrangement links TRBV9 to TRBJ1-2, with D possibly TRBD1 on 6 matching bases. The V gene's germline CDR1 is SGDLS and CDR2 YYNGEE. This CDR3 has 12 amino acids. V lost 4 bases, J lost 7 bases, and 11 bases lay in between. The CDR3 here is CASSSKQGGYTF. As DNA, the CDR3 is TGTGCCAGCAGCTCTAAACAGGGTGGCTACACCTTC.

The CDR3 sequence is CASSPPTSGSRDEQFF. The CDR3 DNA sequence: TGTGCCAGCTCACCACCCACTAGCGGGAGTAGGGATGAGCAGTTCTTC. The chain links TRBV18 to TRBJ2-1, with 11 bases lining up with TRBD2. The CDR3 covers 16 residues. Germline V gene sequence: CDR1 KGHSH, CDR2 LQKENI. The ends lost 0 bases at V and 8 bases at J; junction bases unmatched: 6.

The chain employs TRBV6-5 and TRBJ1-3; the D gene is possibly TRBD1 (6 bases). The CDR3 has 13 amino acids. CDR1 and CDR2 (germline): MNHEY, SVGAGI. V lost 11 bases, J lost 5 bases, and 16 bases lay in between. In DNA form, the CDR3 reads TGTGCCGGGAACAGGGTAGAAAGAAACACCATATATTTT. Protein: CAGNRVERNTIYF.

The chain couples TRBV15 to TRBJ2-7; D remains ambiguous. Looked up from germline, CDR1 is LNHNV and CDR2 is YYDKDF (reference sequence). V lost 0 bases, J lost 2 bases, and 8 bases lay in between. This CDR3 contains 14 residues. Here the CDR3 DNA reads TGTGCCACCAGCAGAGATGTCCTAGCCTACGAGCAGTACTTC. It is translated as CATSRDVLAYEQYF.